A selection of T cell receptor beta chains follows, all from one sample in a study of blood T cell repertoires in COVID-19. Measured with immunoSEQ multiplex PCR; TCRdb has only the in-frame clones, and not every one. The sample consists of tens of thousands of clones, roughly 88% of them appearing once. Sequencing input: peripheral blood. The receptors stem from a woman of 80 years or more with active or convalescent COVID-19. Both conserved end residues are part of each CDR3. Each record gives: V gene, J gene, D gene, clone size, CDR3 DNA, CDR3 protein. D genes are given only for firm matches. Clone size is shown for a subset of rows, as once, few, many or a class of expanded clone.

v_gene: TRBV7-8
j_gene: TRBJ1-5
d_gene: .
abundance: .
CDR3nt: TGTGCCAGCAGCTCACAGAAGGTTAATCAGCCCCAGCATTTT
CDR3aa: CASSSQKVNQPQHF

v_gene: TRBV5-1
j_gene: TRBJ1-1
d_gene: .
abundance: .
CDR3nt: TGCGCCAGCAGCCCGGGACATCGGGGACGCTCGAACACTGAAGCTTTCTTT
CDR3aa: CASSPGHRGRSNTEAFF

v_gene: TRBV6-5
j_gene: TRBJ2-5
d_gene: .
abundance: once
CDR3nt: TGTGCCAGCAGTTATGCACTAGCCACGACCCAGTACTTC
CDR3aa: CASSYALATTQYF

v_gene: TRBV7-9
j_gene: TRBJ2-1
d_gene: TRBD2
abundance: .
CDR3nt: TGTGCCAGCAGCTTCACCTACCGCGGGACCGGGACTAGCGACAATGAGCAGTTCTTC
CDR3aa: CASSFTYRGTGTSDNEQFF

v_gene: TRBV10-1
j_gene: TRBJ2-7
d_gene: TRBD2
abundance: .
CDR3nt: TGCGCCAGCAGTGAGTCGGGACTAGCGGGAGTGTACGAGCAGTACTTC
CDR3aa: CASSESGLAGVYEQYF

v_gene: TRBV5-6
j_gene: TRBJ1-1
d_gene: .
abundance: .
CDR3nt: TGTGCCAGCAGCCCTCTGACAGGGAACACTGAAGCTTTCTTT
CDR3aa: CASSPLTGNTEAFF

v_gene: TRBV7-9
j_gene: TRBJ2-5
d_gene: TRBD2
abundance: .
CDR3nt: TGTGCCAGCAGCTTTTTTCCTCCCCTCGGACTAGATCAGGAGACCCAGTACTTC
CDR3aa: CASSFFPPLGLDQETQYF

v_gene: TRBV15
j_gene: TRBJ2-5
d_gene: .
abundance: few
CDR3nt: TGTGCCACCAGCAGAGGAGAGGGAGAGAGTGTGGAGACCCAGTACTTC
CDR3aa: CATSRGEGESVETQYF

v_gene: TRBV27
j_gene: TRBJ2-7
d_gene: TRBD1
abundance: .
CDR3nt: TGTGCCAGCAGGAGACAGGGGGCGTCCTACGAGCAGTACTTC
CDR3aa: CASRRQGASYEQYF

v_gene: TRBV5-4
j_gene: TRBJ2-3
d_gene: .
abundance: .
CDR3nt: TGTGCCAGCAGCCGAGACCGGGACATTAGCACAGATACGCAGTATTTT
CDR3aa: CASSRDRDISTDTQYF

v_gene: TRBV7-9
j_gene: TRBJ1-2
d_gene: .
abundance: .
CDR3nt: TGTGCCAGCAGCTTAACCACTGGGAGCAATGGCTACACCTTC
CDR3aa: CASSLTTGSNGYTF

v_gene: TRBV19
j_gene: TRBJ1-2
d_gene: TRBD1
abundance: .
CDR3nt: TGTGCCAGTAGCCCGGGACAGGAAATCTATGGCTACACCTTC
CDR3aa: CASSPGQEIYGYTF

v_gene: TRBV7-9
j_gene: TRBJ2-2
d_gene: .
abundance: .
CDR3nt: TGTGCCAGCAGCTCCTTTTCACAGGGCTCCGGGGAGCTGTTTTTT
CDR3aa: CASSSFSQGSGELFF

v_gene: TRBV11-2
j_gene: TRBJ1-5
d_gene: .
abundance: .
CDR3nt: TGTGCCAGCAGTCAGGGGTGGAACAATCAGCCCCAGCATTTT
CDR3aa: CASSQGWNNQPQHF

v_gene: TRBV27
j_gene: TRBJ1-6
d_gene: TRBD1
abundance: .
CDR3nt: TGTGCCAGCAGTTTATCCGGGGGGACAGGGGGACGGTCACCCCTCCACTTT
CDR3aa: CASSLSGGTGGRSPLHF

v_gene: TRBV6-6
j_gene: TRBJ2-4
d_gene: .
abundance: .
CDR3nt: TGTGCCAGCGAGGAATTCCTAGCCAAAAACATTCAGTACTTC
CDR3aa: CASEEFLAKNIQYF

v_gene: TRBV10-3
j_gene: TRBJ1-2
d_gene: .
abundance: .
CDR3nt: TGTGCCATCAAGGGAGACCTTAGGTATGGCTACACCTTC
CDR3aa: CAIKGDLRYGYTF

v_gene: TRBV12-3/TRBV12-4
j_gene: TRBJ2-7
d_gene: .
abundance: .
CDR3nt: TGTGCCAGCAGTCGTTACGAGCAGTACTTC
CDR3aa: CASSRYEQYF

v_gene: TRBV5-4
j_gene: TRBJ1-1
d_gene: .
abundance: .
CDR3nt: TGTGCCAGCAGCTTGCGAGGGGGGGACACTGAAGCTTTCTTT
CDR3aa: CASSLRGGDTEAFF

v_gene: TRBV14
j_gene: TRBJ1-6
d_gene: .
abundance: .
CDR3nt: TGTGCCAGCAGCCAAGATTTTGGAGTGAATTCACCCCTCCACTTT
CDR3aa: CASSQDFGVNSPLHF

v_gene: TRBV3-1/TRBV3-2
j_gene: TRBJ1-1
d_gene: .
abundance: once
CDR3nt: TGTGCCAGCAGCCAACTGACAGCTTTGAACACTGAAGCTTTCTTT
CDR3aa: CASSQLTALNTEAFF

v_gene: TRBV28
j_gene: TRBJ2-3
d_gene: TRBD1
abundance: .
CDR3nt: TGTGCCAGCAGTTCGGCAGGGGGCTCAGATACGCAGTATTTT
CDR3aa: CASSSAGGSDTQYF

v_gene: TRBV7-8
j_gene: TRBJ1-1
d_gene: .
abundance: .
CDR3nt: TGTGCCAGCAGCTTAGGTCGTAGAAACACTGAAGCTTTCTTT
CDR3aa: CASSLGRRNTEAFF

v_gene: TRBV3-1/TRBV3-2
j_gene: TRBJ1-1
d_gene: .
abundance: .
CDR3nt: TGTGCCAGCAGCCAAGATCGGACGGGGGGCTTCGGCACTGAAGCTTTCTTT
CDR3aa: CASSQDRTGGFGTEAFF

v_gene: TRBV11-3
j_gene: TRBJ2-1
d_gene: TRBD1
abundance: .
CDR3nt: TGTGCCAGCAGCTTAGGGTCTGGGACAGGGGGCCATGAGCAGTTCTTC
CDR3aa: CASSLGSGTGGHEQFF

v_gene: TRBV6-6
j_gene: TRBJ2-1
d_gene: TRBD2
abundance: .
CDR3nt: TGTGCCAGCAGCAGAGGTAGCGGGGACAATGAGCAGTTCTTC
CDR3aa: CASSRGSGDNEQFF

v_gene: TRBV24-1
j_gene: TRBJ2-1
d_gene: .
abundance: .
CDR3nt: TGTGCCACAGCAGGATACAATGAGCAGTTCTTC
CDR3aa: CATAGYNEQFF

v_gene: TRBV7-9
j_gene: TRBJ2-2
d_gene: .
abundance: .
CDR3nt: TGTGCCAGCAGCTTATCACTAGACGGGAACACCGGGGAGCTGTTTTTT
CDR3aa: CASSLSLDGNTGELFF

v_gene: TRBV6-2/TRBV6-3
j_gene: TRBJ1-1
d_gene: .
abundance: .
CDR3nt: TGTGCCAGCAGTTATAGGAGCTGGGAAGCTTTCTTT
CDR3aa: CASSYRSWEAFF

v_gene: TRBV7-2
j_gene: TRBJ1-2
d_gene: .
abundance: .
CDR3nt: TGTGCCAGCAGCCGGACAGCCCTAAACTATGGCTACACCTTC
CDR3aa: CASSRTALNYGYTF

v_gene: TRBV7-2
j_gene: TRBJ1-1
d_gene: .
abundance: .
CDR3nt: TGTGCCAGCAGCTTAGGACCCAGGGCCACTGAAGCTTTCTTT
CDR3aa: CASSLGPRATEAFF

v_gene: TRBV20-1
j_gene: TRBJ2-7
d_gene: .
abundance: .
CDR3nt: TGCAGTGCTAGTCCCAGAACGTTATTCTACGAGCAGTACTTC
CDR3aa: CSASPRTLFYEQYF

v_gene: TRBV3-1/TRBV3-2
j_gene: TRBJ1-1
d_gene: .
abundance: once
CDR3nt: TGTGCCAGCCGGAGGAACACTGAAGCTTTCTTT
CDR3aa: CASRRNTEAFF

v_gene: TRBV3-1/TRBV3-2
j_gene: TRBJ2-5
d_gene: TRBD1
abundance: .
CDR3nt: TGTGCCAGCAGCCAAATGAGGGGGCCGGAGACCCAGTACTTC
CDR3aa: CASSQMRGPETQYF

v_gene: TRBV4-3
j_gene: TRBJ2-2
d_gene: TRBD1
abundance: .
CDR3nt: TGCGCCAGCAGCCAAGATCCCAGACAGGGGTCCGGGGAGCTGTTTTTT
CDR3aa: CASSQDPRQGSGELFF

v_gene: TRBV10-3
j_gene: TRBJ1-5
d_gene: TRBD1
abundance: .
CDR3nt: TGTGCCACCCTAGCTGACAGGGACAATCAGCCCCAGCATTTT
CDR3aa: CATLADRDNQPQHF

v_gene: TRBV5-6
j_gene: TRBJ2-7
d_gene: TRBD1
abundance: .
CDR3nt: TGTGCCAGCAGCTCGTTATTGCCCCCTCGGGACAGGGGGCTCTACGAGCAGTACTTC
CDR3aa: CASSSLLPPRDRGLYEQYF

v_gene: TRBV18
j_gene: TRBJ1-3
d_gene: TRBD1
abundance: .
CDR3nt: TGTGCCAGCTCACCCGACAGGGCGTCTGGAAACACCATATATTTT
CDR3aa: CASSPDRASGNTIYF

v_gene: TRBV20-1
j_gene: TRBJ2-5
d_gene: .
abundance: .
CDR3nt: TGCAGTGCTAGTAAAGGCGGTGGGGAGACCCAGTACTTC
CDR3aa: CSASKGGGETQYF

v_gene: TRBV19
j_gene: TRBJ1-4
d_gene: .
abundance: .
CDR3nt: TGTGCCAGTAGTATAGGAGTATCGACTAATGAAAAACTGTTTTTT
CDR3aa: CASSIGVSTNEKLFF

v_gene: TRBV11-1
j_gene: TRBJ2-7
d_gene: TRBD1
abundance: .
CDR3nt: TGTGCCAGCAGCGCACGGCGGGGACAGGGGAGCTACGAGCAGTACTTC
CDR3aa: CASSARRGQGSYEQYF

v_gene: TRBV7-2
j_gene: TRBJ2-6
d_gene: TRBD1
abundance: .
CDR3nt: TGTGCCAGCAAGTTCCAAAGGGGGCTCGGGGCCAACGTCCTGACTTTC
CDR3aa: CASKFQRGLGANVLTF

v_gene: TRBV10-2
j_gene: TRBJ1-4
d_gene: TRBD1
abundance: .
CDR3nt: TGCGCCAGCAGAGGACAGGGGGCTCAAGGGAAACTGTTTTTT
CDR3aa: CASRGQGAQGKLFF

v_gene: TRBV2
j_gene: TRBJ2-7
d_gene: .
abundance: .
CDR3nt: TGTGCCAGCCTAAGGACTCCCTCAACCTACGAGCAGTACTTC
CDR3aa: CASLRTPSTYEQYF

v_gene: TRBV19
j_gene: TRBJ1-6
d_gene: TRBD1
abundance: .
CDR3nt: TGTGCCAGTAGGTCGGGACAGGGGTCCACACCCCTCCACTTT
CDR3aa: CASRSGQGSTPLHF

v_gene: TRBV27
j_gene: TRBJ1-1
d_gene: .
abundance: .
CDR3nt: TGTGCCAGCAGCACCAGTTGGAGCGTAGCTGAAGCTTTCTTT
CDR3aa: CASSTSWSVAEAFF

v_gene: TRBV19
j_gene: TRBJ2-1
d_gene: TRBD2
abundance: .
CDR3nt: TGTGCCAGTAGTATAATAGGGGGAGGTCTAGCGGGAGGGCCCTATGAGCAGTTCTTC
CDR3aa: CASSIIGGGLAGGPYEQFF

v_gene: TRBV12-3/TRBV12-4
j_gene: TRBJ2-5
d_gene: .
abundance: once
CDR3nt: TGTGCCAGCAGTTCGACTCGACCGGAGACCCAGTACTTC
CDR3aa: CASSSTRPETQYF

v_gene: TRBV5-1
j_gene: TRBJ2-7
d_gene: TRBD2
abundance: .
CDR3nt: TGCGCCAGCAGCTCGGGACTAGCTAGAGGCGGGGGCCTCTACGAGCAGTACTTC
CDR3aa: CASSSGLARGGGLYEQYF

v_gene: TRBV5-1
j_gene: TRBJ2-1
d_gene: TRBD1
abundance: .
CDR3nt: TGCGCCAGCAGCTTGGAGACAGGGATGACCTCCGATGAGCAGTTCTTC
CDR3aa: CASSLETGMTSDEQFF

v_gene: TRBV6-1
j_gene: TRBJ2-7
d_gene: .
abundance: .
CDR3nt: TGTGCCAGCAGTGAAGTAGGGGGCTCCTACGAGCAGTACTTC
CDR3aa: CASSEVGGSYEQYF

v_gene: TRBV27
j_gene: TRBJ1-2
d_gene: TRBD1
abundance: .
CDR3nt: TGTGCCAGCAGAGGGGCAGGGGGAGGTGGGCTCTATGGCTACACCTTC
CDR3aa: CASRGAGGGGLYGYTF

v_gene: TRBV19
j_gene: TRBJ2-5
d_gene: TRBD2
abundance: .
CDR3nt: TGTGCCAGTAGTAGAAGGACTAGCGGGGGCTCGTACCAAGAGACCCAGTACTTC
CDR3aa: CASSRRTSGGSYQETQYF